The sequence of this T cell receptor (beta chain) was determined in a study of blood T cells in healthy people across ages. With a J-beta primer mix and a sample-barcoded 5' primer, a second PCR ran about 7 to 12 cycles. Every cDNA molecule carried a tag from a template-switch adaptor bearing 12 random nucleotides. A single record per CDR3 protein comes from TCRdb applying MiXCR to the 5' RACE reads. The data hold 1.5 million to 2 million distinct CDR3 sequences, with about 30% observed a single time. Notes on this clonotype: The antigen remains undetermined.

The study's findings and limits: Greater diversity and more naive CD4+ cells were seen in long-lived donors than in aged donors. Any conclusive comparison of naive versus antigen-experienced cells was prevented by using unsorted PBMCs.

CDR1 and CDR2 from the germline V gene are WNHNN and SYGVQD (reference sequence). Trimming at V came to 3 bases and at J to 0 bases, leaving 6 bases not matched to a gene. This CDR3 comprises 17 residues. Sequencing was carried out using blood. The genes are TRBV10-1 and TRBJ2-3; 10 bases agree with TRBD1. This TCR was sampled from a woman under 40 in good health. As DNA, the CDR3 is TGCGCCAGCAGTGAAAGACAGGGGGCCCCTAGCACAGATACGCAGTATTTT. Its translation is CASSERQGAPSTDTQYF.